Presented here are 7 T cell receptor beta chains from one specimen sequenced in a study of blood T cell repertoires in COVID-19. Sequencing used immunoSEQ multiplex PCR; TCRdb keeps in-frame clones, though not all of them. The sample holds about 230,000 clones; 88% are singletons and the top ten take roughly 2.5%. The sequencing sample was made of peripheral blood. The receptors originated from a woman aged 55-75 years with acute or convalescent COVID-19.

The chain joins TRBV4-1 to TRBJ1-5, with D perhaps TRBD1 (5 bases). The V gene's germline CDR1 is MGHRA and CDR2 YSYEKL. Trimming pared 3 bases from V and 7 bases from J, leaving 16 bases between. The CDR3 is 15 residues long. CDR3 amino acids: CASSQIRAPGQPQHF. The CDR3 DNA sequence: TGCGCCAGCAGCCAGATCCGGGCCCCAGGGCAGCCCCAGCATTTT.

The chain recombines TRBV19 with TRBJ2-3, with TRBD2 as a possible D gene (7 bases). Between the trimmed V and J ends, which lost 4 bases and 5 bases, there was a span of 10 bases. The CDR3 extends over 13 amino acids. The germline CDR1 and CDR2 sequences are LNHDA and SQIVND (reference sequence). CDR3 amino acids: CASSRGGGDTQYF. In DNA form, the CDR3 reads TGTGCCAGTAGTAGAGGGGGGGGAGATACGCAGTATTTT.

V usage is TRBV6-5 and J usage is TRBJ1-5, with 9 bases fitting TRBD1. This CDR3 region has 14 residues. The V and J ends lost 6 bases and 7 bases, in that order; junction bases with no gene match: 7. Germline CDR1 and CDR2: MNHEY and SVGAGI. The CDR3 DNA follows: TGTGCCAGCAGCAAGGACAGGGGAAACCAGCCCCAGCATTTT. The encoded protein is CASSKDRGNQPQHF.

J is TRBJ1-5 and V is TRBV2; the match to TRBD1 covers 8 bases. The CDR3 has 15 residues. With 5 bases clipped from V and 4 bases from J, the junction kept 7 bases outside the gene matches. Germline CDR1 SNHLY, CDR2 FYNNEI. The CDR3 protein is CASSYDRGRNQPQHF. For the CDR3, the DNA is TGTGCCAGCAGTTACGACAGGGGTCGAAATCAGCCCCAGCATTTT. Looking up the rest from reference TRBV2 and TRBJ1-5 gives the full variable domain: EPEVTQTPSHQVTQMGQEVILRCVPISNHLYFYWYRQILGQKVEFLVSFYNNEISEKSEIFDDQFSVERPDGSNFTLKIRSTKLEDSAMYFCASSYDRGRNQPQHFGDGTRLSIL.

J is TRBJ1-5 and V is TRBV12-2; no check of the table's D call, TRBD1, against the DNA was made. TRBV12-2 is flagged as a pseudogene. The CDR3 length is 17 residues. CDR3 in DNA: TGTGCAAGTCGCCTACCCACCAGGTCAGGGCAGGGTCAGCCCCAGCATTTT. Its protein is CASRLPTRSGQGQPQHF.

V and J are TRBV11-2 and TRBJ2-3, with D unclear. The CDR3 runs to 15 residues. Trimming removed 3 bases at V and 1 base at J, with 11 bases between. Germline V gene data show CDR1 as SGHAT and CDR2 as FQNNGV. CDR3 coding DNA: TGTGCCAGCAGCTTGTACCCGCAGGGCACAGATACGCAGTATTTT. Amino acid sequence: CASSLYPQGTDTQYF.

J is TRBJ2-3 and V is TRBV6-5, with TRBD2 as a possible D gene (5 bases). The CDR3 extends over 14 amino acids. V shed 7 bases and J shed 4 bases, with 15 bases lying between them. Germline values: CDR1 MNHEY, CDR2 SVGAGI. CDR3 sequence: CASTDRGVSDTQYF. As DNA, the CDR3 is TGTGCCAGCACCGACCGGGGAGTTTCAGATACGCAGTATTTT.